This T cell receptor (beta chain) was identified in a study of blood T cells in healthy people across ages. Study-level points and caveats: As naive T cell percentage varied, TCR beta diversity correlated strongly with it. Bulk PBMC profiling left naive and antigen-experienced comparisons inconclusive. Donors of long life had a larger count of naive CD4+ cells and greater diversity than aged donors.

From germline, CDR1 is MDHEN and CDR2 SYDVKM. V shed 3 bases and J 1 base; nucleotides not matched to a gene: 5. This CDR3 comprises 15 residues. With respect to this clonotype: Its antigen is currently unknown.

Together with a sample-barcoded 5' primer, a J-beta primer mix was included in a second PCR lasting roughly 6 to 12 cycles. The authors tagged each cDNA molecule using a template-switch adaptor with 12 random nucleotides. TCRdb re-analysed the 5' RACE reads in MiXCR, keeping a single row per CDR3 protein. Of approximately 600,000 distinct CDR3 sequences listed, about 54% are singletons. This TCR was recovered from a man in his fifties or sixties in good health. Sequencing used blood. The chain couples TRBV28 to TRBJ2-7, with 8 bases aligning to TRBD2. The CDR3 DNA sequence: TGTGCCAGCAGTTTTGGGGGACTAGAATCCTACGAGCAGTACTTC. As protein: CASSFGGLESYEQYF.